Below are 27 T cell receptor beta chains sequenced from a single sample in a study of blood T cell repertoires in COVID-19. Assay: immunoSEQ multiplex PCR; the TCRdb copy retains only in-frame clones and omits some. The table has approximately 180,000 clones, approximately 85% seen once; the top ten hold approximately 11%. The sequenced sample consisted of peripheral blood. These receptors all come from a human donor with active or convalescent COVID-19. The donor label of this sample is uncertain.

The table lists this clone with a few counts. This chain joins TRBV25-1 and TRBJ2-7, with D possibly being TRBD2 (7 bases). Trimming removed 4 bases at V and 6 bases at J, with 19 bases between. The CDR3 covers 15 residues. Germline-derived CDR1 and CDR2 are MGHDK and SYGVNS. The CDR3 bases are TGTGCCAGCAGTGCCCGGGGGGCGGTTTTTTGCGAGCAGTACTTC. Protein sequence: CASSARGAVFCEQYF.

This clone was counted once. The chain carries TRBV4-2 and TRBJ1-1; D may be TRBD1 (5 bases). This CDR3 is built from 16 residues. Germline V CDR1 and CDR2: LGHNA, YNFKEQ. V lost 1 base, J lost 0 bases, and 12 bases lay in between. The CDR3 spells CASSQASGPLNTEAFF. The CDR3 coding sequence is TGTGCCAGCAGCCAAGCCTCAGGGCCCCTGAACACTGAAGCTTTCTTT.

V is TRBV28 and J is TRBJ2-2; 7 positions match TRBD1. J lost 9 bases, V lost 4 bases, and 14 bases had no gene match. Germline values: CDR1 MDHEN, CDR2 SYDVKM. The CDR3 runs to 16 residues. CDR3 DNA sequence: TGTGCCAGCAGTTCCCGACAGGGCGGAAGGGGCAGGGAGCTGTTTTTT. This encodes CASSSRQGGRGRELFF.

This sequence joins TRBV9 and TRBJ2-3; TRBD1 might be the D (6 bases). Germline-derived CDR1 and CDR2 are SGDLS and YYNGEE. The CDR3 loop spans 16 amino acids. With 0 bases removed from V and 1 base from J, the gap between germline ends came to 12 bases. CDR3 bases: TGTGCCAGCAGCGTAGGTCAGGGGCTCGGCACAGATACGCAGTATTTT. As protein: CASSVGQGLGTDTQYF.

This chain uses TRBV7-9 with TRBJ1-1; D is uncertain. Trimming left V 6 bases short and J 3 bases short, with 8 bases between. The CDR3 is 12 amino acids. Germline CDR1 SEHNR, CDR2 FQNEAQ (reference sequence). CDR3 in amino acids: CASSRSDTEAFF. Written as DNA, the CDR3 is TGTGCCAGCAGTCGTTCGGACACTGAAGCTTTCTTT.

This clone has a single count. The chain carries TRBV4-2 and TRBJ2-1, with 7 bases matching TRBD2. This CDR3 contains 14 residues. Germline V gene data show CDR1 as LGHNA and CDR2 as YNFKEQ. V dropped 1 base and J dropped 8; count of bases not matched to a gene: 5. The CDR3 here is CASSQGGRKDEQFF. CDR3 nucleotides: TGTGCCAGCAGCCAAGGCGGGAGAAAAGATGAGCAGTTCTTC.

This clone was counted a single time. This sample includes further DNA sequences coding for the same CDR3. The chain carries TRBV28 and TRBJ1-2; D perhaps matches TRBD1 (5 bases). The germline V gene has CDR1 MDHEN and CDR2 SYDVKM. Trimming removed 6 bases from V and 2 bases from J, with 7 bases in between. There are 12 residues in the CDR3. CDR3 in amino acids: CASSPGNYGYTF. The CDR3 DNA reads TGTGCCAGCAGCCCAGGGAACTATGGCTACACCTTC.

The gene calls are TRBV12-3 or TRBV12-4 and TRBJ1-2, with no clear D. There are 13 residues in the CDR3. Trimming stripped 6 bases from V and 4 bases from J, with 12 bases between. The CDR3 spells CASSPSLFYGYTF. In DNA, the CDR3 is TGTGCCAGCAGCCCCTCCCTGTTCTATGGCTACACCTTC.

This rearrangement joins TRBV7-3 to TRBJ1-2, with a weak D call TRBD1 (5 bases). The V end lost 5 bases, the J end lost 0 bases, and 10 bases lay between the germline ends. The CDR3 has 14 amino acids. Germline CDR1 and CDR2: SGHTA and FQGTGA. CDR3 residues: CASSPGHANYGYTF. For the CDR3, the DNA is TGTGCCAGCAGCCCAGGACATGCTAACTATGGCTACACCTTC.

The V gene is TRBV4-3, the J gene TRBJ1-5; TRBD1 is a possible D gene (6 bases). V was clipped by 6 bases and J by 2 bases, with 14 bases between them. Germline V CDR1 and CDR2: LGHNA, YSLEER. The CDR3 loop spans 15 amino acids. The CDR3 is CASSPANRGNQPQHF. CDR3 coding DNA: TGCGCCAGCAGTCCCGCAAACAGGGGCAATCAGCCCCAGCATTTT.

This clone appeared once. The CDR3 region is CASSSTSFGGETQYF. CDR3 DNA sequence: TGTGCCAGCAGTTCTACATCATTCGGGGGAGAGACCCAGTACTTC. The gene calls are TRBV28 and TRBJ2-5, with D maybe TRBD2 (6 bases). The CDR3 is made up of 15 amino acids. Germline V gene data show CDR1 as MDHEN and CDR2 as SYDVKM. V dropped 4 bases and J dropped 4 bases, with 16 bases sitting between them.

This chain uses TRBV18 with TRBJ2-7; 9 bases are shared with TRBD1. J lost 5 bases, V lost 8 bases, and 4 bases had no gene match. The germline V gene has CDR1 KGHSH and CDR2 LQKENI. The CDR3 is 12 residues long. The CDR3 coding sequence is TGTGCCAGCCATGGACAGGGGAACGAGCAGTACTTC. Its translation is CASHGQGNEQYF.

The rearrangement joins TRBV2 to TRBJ2-1; 8 nucleotides align to TRBD2. CDR3 length: 14 amino acids. The junction had 1 base not matched to a gene; V was cut back by 5 bases and J by 1 base. Germline-derived CDR1 and CDR2 are SNHLY and FYNNEI. The CDR3 bases are TGTGCCAGCAGTATAGCGGGATCCTACAATGAGCAGTTCTTC. Its translation: CASSIAGSYNEQFF.

CDR3 coding DNA: TGTGCCAGCAGCCGCGACGGAGGCTCTGGAAACACCATATATTTT. It yields the protein CASSRDGGSGNTIYF. This chain connects TRBV14 to TRBJ1-3; unclear D gene. CDR3 length: 15 residues. The V end lost 4 bases, the J end lost 0 bases, and 10 bases lay between the germline ends. CDR1 is SGHDN, CDR2 FVKESK, per germline.

This rearrangement joins TRBV4-3 to TRBJ2-5; D unclear. The CDR3 spans 13 residues. Germline loops: CDR1 LGHNA, CDR2 YSLEER. The V gene lost 1 base and the J gene lost 2 bases, with 5 bases spanning the gap. The chain's CDR3 is CASSQGEQETQYF. The CDR3 region has the DNA TGCGCCAGCAGCCAAGGCGAACAAGAGACCCAGTACTTC.

Only a few counts were recorded for this clone. This chain uses TRBV4-1 with TRBJ1-2; 12 positions agree with TRBD1. This CDR3 has 15 residues. With 4 bases clipped from V and 4 bases from J, the junction kept 4 bases outside the gene matches. Germline CDR1 and CDR2: MGHRA and YSYEKL. CDR3 DNA: TGCGCCAGCAGCCGGGGGACAGGGGGCGGCTATGGCTACACCTTC. Its protein product is CASSRGTGGGYGYTF.

The V gene is TRBV28, the J gene TRBJ2-7; 8 nucleotides align to TRBD1. Germline lookup yields CDR1 MDHEN and CDR2 SYDVKM. V shed 5 bases, J shed 2 bases, and the junction held 5 bases outside the gene matches. The CDR3 spans 14 residues. In nucleotides, the CDR3 is TGTGCCAGCAGTCACCGACAGGGGACCTACGAGCAGTACTTC. Its translation: CASSHRQGTYEQYF.

The chain carries TRBV5-5 and TRBJ2-7; TRBD1 agrees at 9 bases. Germline V gene sequence: CDR1 SGHKS, CDR2 YYEKEE (reference sequence). V was pared by 4 bases and J by 1 base, with 6 bases of the junction left unmatched. This CDR3 is built from 15 residues. The CDR3 coding sequence is TGTGCCAGCAGCCTGGGTGGGACAGGGTCCTACGAGCAGTACTTC. Protein sequence: CASSLGGTGSYEQYF.

The chain is built from TRBV25-1 and TRBJ2-5; the match to TRBD2 covers 7 bases. The germline V gene encodes CDR1 MGHDK and CDR2 SYGVNS. CDR3 length equals 14 residues. V shed 3 bases, J shed 1 base, and the junction held 2 bases outside the gene matches. Here the CDR3 reads CASSEGGGQETQYF. The DNA of the CDR3 is TGTGCCAGCAGTGAGGGGGGGGGCCAAGAGACCCAGTACTTC.

The chain joins TRBV5-6 to TRBJ2-1; 12 bases match TRBD2. CDR1 and CDR2 from the germline V gene are SGHDT and YYEEEE. V lost 3 bases to trimming and J lost 2 bases; unmatched junction nucleotides: 6. The CDR3 spans 17 residues. CDR3 protein: CASSSVTSGGPYNEQFF. The CDR3 nucleotides read TGTGCCAGCAGCTCCGTGACTAGCGGGGGCCCCTACAATGAGCAGTTCTTC.

The sample holds one count of this clone. This chain joins TRBV28 and TRBJ2-1; tentatively, D is TRBD2 (6 bases). This CDR3 contains 16 residues. Trimming removed 8 bases from V and 1 base from J, with 18 bases in between. Germline lookup yields CDR1 MDHEN and CDR2 SYDVKM. The CDR3 loop reads CASSLGGIWSYNEQFF. In DNA form, the CDR3 reads TGTGCCAGCTCCCTGGGGGGAATTTGGTCCTACAATGAGCAGTTCTTC. Filled out from reference TRBV28 and TRBJ2-1, the complete variable domain reads DVKVTQSSRYLVKRTGEKVFLECVQDMDHENMFWYRQDPGLGLRLIYFSYDVKMKEKGDIPEGYSVSREKKERFSLILESASTNQTSMYLCASSLGGIWSYNEQFFGPGTRLTVL.

The V gene is TRBV27, the J gene TRBJ1-5; D unresolved. Germline-derived CDR1 and CDR2 are MNHEY and SMNVEV (reference sequence). This CDR3 has 14 amino acids. V was shortened by 2 bases and J by 8 bases, with 13 bases between the two germline ends. The CDR3 spells CASSLSDGLKPQHF. The CDR3 coding sequence is TGTGCCAGCAGTTTAAGCGACGGTTTAAAGCCCCAGCATTTT.

V and J are TRBV15 and TRBJ2-7, with TRBD2 matching over 8 bases. Germline assignment: CDR1 LNHNV and CDR2 YYDKDF (reference sequence). The CDR3 length is 18 residues. The junction had 10 bases not matched to a gene; V was cut back by 0 bases and J by 0 bases. CDR3 loop: CATSRDRGTSGSSYEQYF. CDR3 nucleotide sequence: TGTGCCACCAGCAGAGATAGGGGAACTAGCGGATCCTCCTACGAGCAGTACTTC.

This clone was found once. The chain's CDR3 is CASSPRSYSYEQYF. The CDR3 DNA reads as TGTGCCAGCAGCCCCAGGTCTTACTCCTACGAGCAGTACTTC. The chain joins TRBV28 to TRBJ2-7; no firm D call. Trimming took 6 bases from V and 0 from J, leaving 12 bases between them. Germline values: CDR1 MDHEN, CDR2 SYDVKM. The CDR3 is made up of 14 amino acids.

This chain uses TRBV7-3 with TRBJ1-5; D is ambiguous. The V end was cut by 7 bases, the J end by 8 bases, with 12 bases between. This CDR3 contains 12 residues. Germline V gives CDR1 SGHTA, CDR2 FQGTGA. The CDR3 bases are TGTGCCAGCACCTCACCCGGGGAGCCCCAGCATTTT. This gives the protein CASTSPGEPQHF.

This clone counts as medium-sized. The CDR3 loop reads CASSPYGQGEYEQYF. The CDR3 nucleotides read TGTGCCAGCAGCCCTTATGGACAGGGGGAGTACGAGCAGTACTTC. The chain combines TRBV4-2 with TRBJ2-7; 10 bases are a match to TRBD1. The CDR3 extends over 15 amino acids. J gave up 4 bases and V 4 bases, and 7 bases lay outside the gene matches. Per germline, CDR1 LGHNA and CDR2 YNFKEQ.

The genes are TRBV27 and TRBJ1-2, with no clear D. Germline CDR1 reads MNHEY; CDR2 reads SMNVEV (reference sequence). The CDR3 covers 13 residues. With 4 bases removed from V and 4 bases from J, the gap between germline ends came to 10 bases. This CDR3 reads CASSYRVGYGYTF. The DNA of the CDR3 is TGTGCCAGCAGTTACCGGGTAGGCTATGGCTACACCTTC.